A selection of T cell receptor beta chains follows, all from one sample in a study of T-cell memory formation after mild COVID-19. TCRdb re-called the 5' RACE reads through MiXCR, storing one row per CDR3 protein. Of approximately 490,000 distinct CDR3 sequences listed, roughly 21% are singletons. Input material: PBMCs or a T cell subset sorted from them (not recorded which). These receptors came from an adult woman who had mild COVID-19 (a few samples of this study predate the infection). Cell type and time point are not known. Both conserved end residues are part of each CDR3. The D gene is left open where the match is weak. Clone size is given for some rows only: seen once, a few or many times, or a class if the clone is expanded.

V: TRBV9; size: medium-sized; D: .; J: TRBJ1-1; CDR3: CASSPRRELNTEAFF; DNA: TGTGCCAGCAGCCCGCGTAGAGAGCTGAACACTGAAGCTTTCTTT
V: TRBV5-1; size: .; D: .; J: TRBJ2-7; CDR3: CASRLFSYEQYF; DNA: TGCGCCAGCAGACTCTTCTCCTACGAGCAGTACTTC
V: TRBV3-1; size: .; D: .; J: TRBJ2-1; CDR3: CASSHLSAGYHEQFF; DNA: TGTGCCAGCAGCCATCTTAGCGCAGGTTACCATGAGCAGTTCTTC
V: TRBV25-1; size: .; D: TRBD1; J: TRBJ1-2; CDR3: CASRQGQGNYGYTF; DNA: TGTGCCAGCAGACAAGGACAGGGGAACTATGGCTACACCTTC
V: TRBV6-2/TRBV6-3; size: .; D: .; J: TRBJ2-7; CDR3: CASSSYREVGGDF; DNA: TGTGCCAGCAGTAGTTACCGGGAAGTAGGGGGGGACTTC
V: TRBV3-1; size: .; D: TRBD1; J: TRBJ2-3; CDR3: CASSRPGQGGYTQYF; DNA: TGTGCCAGCAGCCGACCGGGACAGGGGGGATATACGCAGTATTTT
V: TRBV9; size: .; D: .; J: TRBJ2-7; CDR3: CASSVAPRQAYEQYF; DNA: TGTGCCAGCAGCGTAGCACCCCGACAGGCCTACGAGCAGTACTTC
V: TRBV15; size: few; D: TRBD1; J: TRBJ1-2; CDR3: CATSRDAGQDPSYGYTF; DNA: TGTGCCACCAGCAGGGATGCGGGACAGGATCCTAGCTATGGCTACACCTTC
V: TRBV12-3/TRBV12-4; size: many; D: .; J: TRBJ2-1; CDR3: CASSFRRVSYNEQFF; DNA: TGTGCCAGCAGTTTTAGGCGGGTCTCCTACAATGAGCAGTTCTTC
V: TRBV6-6; size: few; D: .; J: TRBJ2-7; CDR3: CASSKGMHEQYF; DNA: TGTGCCAGCAGTAAGGGAATGCACGAGCAGTACTTC
V: TRBV2; size: .; D: .; J: TRBJ2-3; CDR3: CASAVSDTQYF; DNA: TGTGCCAGCGCCGTGTCAGATACGCAGTATTTT
V: TRBV5-1; size: few; D: TRBD2; J: TRBJ2-1; CDR3: CASSFNLMRREKRFF; DNA: TGCGCCAGCAGCTTCAACCTGATGAGGCGGGAGAAAAGATTCTTC
V: TRBV5-1; size: .; D: .; J: TRBJ2-3; CDR3: CASSKSGEGGGDTQYF; DNA: TGCGCCAGCAGCAAGTCAGGGGAAGGTGGGGGAGATACGCAGTATTTT
V: TRBV5-6; size: .; D: TRBD1; J: TRBJ2-3; CDR3: CASSGTGLTSAGTQYF; DNA: TGTGCCAGCAGCGGGACAGGATTAACAAGCGCGGGTACGCAGTATTTT
V: TRBV5-1; size: few; D: TRBD2; J: TRBJ2-3; CDR3: CASSLAGAGGLTDTQYF; DNA: TGCGCCAGCAGCTTGGCGGGAGCGGGGGGGCTAACAGATACGCAGTATTTT
V: TRBV20-1; size: few; D: TRBD2; J: TRBJ2-3; CDR3: CSAPLWLADTDTQYF; DNA: TGCAGTGCCCCGTTGTGGCTAGCGGACACAGATACGCAGTATTTT
V: TRBV19; size: .; D: .; J: TRBJ1-1; CDR3: CASSMTGLSTEAFF; DNA: TGTGCCAGTAGTATGACGGGTCTGAGCACTGAAGCTTTCTTT
V: TRBV29-1; size: few; D: .; J: TRBJ2-3; CDR3: CSVGLTTDTQYF; DNA: TGCAGCGTTGGACTGACCACAGATACGCAGTATTTT
V: TRBV29-1; size: many; D: .; J: TRBJ2-7; CDR3: CSAFAGTQSYEQYF; DNA: TGCAGCGCATTCGCCGGGACACAATCCTACGAGCAGTACTTC
V: TRBV7-8; size: many; D: .; J: TRBJ2-5; CDR3: CASSAGGGQETQYF; DNA: TGTGCCAGCAGCGCTGGTGGGGGTCAAGAGACCCAGTACTTC
V: TRBV3-1; size: .; D: TRBD1; J: TRBJ1-2; CDR3: CASSQPGTGGVFYYGYTF; DNA: TGTGCCAGCAGCCAACCCGGGACAGGGGGTGTATTTTACTATGGCTACACCTTC
V: TRBV5-5; size: few; D: TRBD2; J: TRBJ2-7; CDR3: CASSEGTSAAYEQYF; DNA: TGTGCCAGCAGCGAGGGGACTAGCGCAGCCTACGAGCAGTACTTC
V: TRBV7-9; size: .; D: .; J: TRBJ2-7; CDR3: CASSLAGLQSSYEQYF; DNA: TGTGCCAGCAGCTTAGCCGGACTCCAGAGCTCCTACGAGCAGTACTTC
V: TRBV9; size: few; D: TRBD2; J: TRBJ2-5; CDR3: CASSPTWGGQETQYF; DNA: TGTGCCAGCAGCCCCACGTGGGGGGGACAAGAGACCCAGTACTTC
V: TRBV7-2; size: .; D: .; J: TRBJ2-1; CDR3: CASSAVGEQFF; DNA: TGTGCCAGCAGCGCGGTAGGTGAGCAGTTCTTC
V: TRBV2; size: few; D: .; J: TRBJ2-1; CDR3: CASSVGRTGHNEQFF; DNA: TGTGCCAGCAGTGTTGGGCGGACGGGGCACAATGAGCAGTTCTTC
V: TRBV20-1; size: few; D: TRBD1; J: TRBJ2-7; CDR3: CSARSTGTGSIYEQYF; DNA: TGCAGTGCTAGAAGCACCGGGACAGGGTCCATCTACGAGCAGTACTTC
V: TRBV6-5; size: .; D: .; J: TRBJ2-7; CDR3: CASSILRGKHYEQYF; DNA: TGTGCCAGCAGTATACTAAGGGGGAAACATTACGAGCAGTACTTC
V: TRBV7-9; size: .; D: .; J: TRBJ2-1; CDR3: CASSLGGTEQFF; DNA: TGTGCCAGCAGCTTAGGAGGGACTGAGCAGTTCTTC
V: TRBV12-3/TRBV12-4; size: .; D: .; J: TRBJ1-5; CDR3: CASSLGRAQPQHF; DNA: TGTGCCAGCAGTTTAGGGAGGGCTCAGCCCCAGCATTTT
V: TRBV7-3; size: .; D: .; J: TRBJ2-3; CDR3: CASSQMGTSTDTQYF; DNA: TGTGCCAGCAGCCAGATGGGGACCAGCACAGATACGCAGTATTTT
V: TRBV14; size: .; D: TRBD1; J: TRBJ1-1; CDR3: CASSQLTGVNTEAFF; DNA: TGTGCCAGCAGCCAGCTAACAGGGGTGAACACTGAAGCTTTCTTT
V: TRBV7-8; size: many; D: TRBD2; J: TRBJ2-3; CDR3: CASSLERGPTDTQYF; DNA: TGTGCCAGCAGCTTAGAGCGGGGGCCCACAGATACGCAGTATTTT
V: TRBV24-1; size: .; D: .; J: TRBJ2-1; CDR3: CATSDFRAYEQFF; DNA: TGTGCCACCAGTGATTTCCGCGCGTATGAGCAGTTCTTC
V: TRBV9; size: .; D: .; J: TRBJ1-3; CDR3: CASSVGPEASGNTIYF; DNA: TGTGCCAGCAGCGTAGGGCCGGAGGCATCTGGAAACACCATATATTTT
V: TRBV29-1; size: few; D: .; J: TRBJ2-2; CDR3: CSVEGDLAGELFF; DNA: TGCAGCGTTGAAGGGGACTTGGCCGGGGAGCTGTTTTTT
V: TRBV12-5; size: few; D: TRBD2; J: TRBJ2-3; CDR3: CASAPPGTTRLRDTQYF; DNA: TGTGCTAGTGCCCCTCCCGGGACTACCCGGTTGCGAGATACGCAGTATTTT
V: TRBV5-1; size: few; D: TRBD2; J: TRBJ2-7; CDR3: CASSLAGAIEQYF; DNA: TGCGCCAGCAGCTTAGCGGGAGCAATCGAGCAGTACTTC
V: TRBV11-2; size: few; D: .; J: TRBJ2-5; CDR3: CASSHGGGLETQYF; DNA: TGTGCCAGCAGCCACGGAGGGGGGCTAGAGACCCAGTACTTC
V: TRBV12-3/TRBV12-4; size: few; D: .; J: TRBJ2-1; CDR3: CASTQSRGPLTYNEQFF; DNA: TGTGCCAGCACCCAATCCAGGGGTCCCCTTACCTACAATGAGCAGTTCTTC
V: TRBV12-3/TRBV12-4; size: .; D: .; J: TRBJ1-1; CDR3: CASSAEARTEAFF; DNA: TGTGCCAGCAGCGCGGAAGCTCGCACTGAAGCTTTCTTT
V: TRBV7-2; size: many; D: .; J: TRBJ1-5; CDR3: CASSLFLDLNQPQHF; DNA: TGTGCCAGCAGCTTATTTCTGGACCTCAATCAGCCCCAGCATTTT